This T cell receptor beta chain stems from a study of cytomegalovirus exposure and HLA in healthy donors. Study-wide background: The same platform as the roughly 700 first-cohort repertoires was used for the 95 to 150 validation repertoires, a later analysis reported.

Study-wide findings and caveats: The classifier was said to identify cytomegalovirus status with high specificity and sensitivity.

The V segment lost 5 bases and the J segment 1 base; nucleotides outside the gene matches: 1. Germline CDR1 is SGHNT and CDR2 is YYREEE (reference sequence). The CDR3 runs to 14 residues. Clones were read by immunoSEQ multiplex PCR, and TCRdb kept only the in-frame ones, dropping some. This repertoire shows more than 150,000 clones, approximately 80% found once; its top ten account for more than 6.5%. Turning to this clone: The antigen is undetermined.

The chain is built from TRBV5-4 and TRBJ2-3, with TRBD1 matching over 10 bases. The sequenced material came from PBMCs. The clonotype originates from a man between 18 and 35 years old in good health and CMV-seropositive. CDR3 sequence reads: CASRDRGGTDTQYF. In DNA form, the CDR3 reads TGTGCCAGCAGGGACAGGGGGGGCACAGATACGCAGTATTTT. The full variable domain, in which reference TRBV5-4 and TRBJ2-3 provide the parts outside the CDR3, is ETGVTQSPTHLIKTRGQQVTLRCSSQSGHNTVSWYQQALGQGPQFIFQYYREEENGRGNFPPRFSGLQFPNYSSELNVNALELDDSALYLCASRDRGGTDTQYFGPGTRLTVL.